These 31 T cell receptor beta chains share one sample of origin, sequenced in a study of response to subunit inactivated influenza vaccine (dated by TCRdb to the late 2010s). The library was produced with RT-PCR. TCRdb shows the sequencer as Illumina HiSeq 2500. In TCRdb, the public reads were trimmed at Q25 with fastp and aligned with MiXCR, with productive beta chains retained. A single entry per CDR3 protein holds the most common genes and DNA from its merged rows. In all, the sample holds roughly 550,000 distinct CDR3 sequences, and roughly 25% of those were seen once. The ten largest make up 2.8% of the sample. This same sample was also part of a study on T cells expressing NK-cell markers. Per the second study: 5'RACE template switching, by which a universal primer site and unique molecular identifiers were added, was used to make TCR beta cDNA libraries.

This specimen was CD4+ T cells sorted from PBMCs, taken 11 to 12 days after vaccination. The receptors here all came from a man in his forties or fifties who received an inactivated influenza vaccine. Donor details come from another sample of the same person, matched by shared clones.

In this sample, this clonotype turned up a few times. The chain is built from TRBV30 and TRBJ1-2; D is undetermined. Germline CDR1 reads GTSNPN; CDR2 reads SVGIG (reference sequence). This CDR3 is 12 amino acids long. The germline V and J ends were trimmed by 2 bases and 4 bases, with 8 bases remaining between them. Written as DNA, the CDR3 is TGTGCCTGGAGTAGGCCAGGCTATGGCTACACCTTC. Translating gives CAWSRPGYGYTF.

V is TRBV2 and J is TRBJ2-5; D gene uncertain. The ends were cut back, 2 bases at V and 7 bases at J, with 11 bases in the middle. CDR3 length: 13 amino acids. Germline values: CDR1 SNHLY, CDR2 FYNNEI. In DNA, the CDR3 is TGTGCCAGCAGTGAACTCACGAAGGGGACCCAGTACTTC. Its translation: CASSELTKGTQYF. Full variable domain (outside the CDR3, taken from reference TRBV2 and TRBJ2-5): EPEVTQTPSHQVTQMGQEVILRCVPISNHLYFYWYRQILGQKVEFLVSFYNNEISEKSEIFDDQFSVERPDGSNFTLKIRSTKLEDSAMYFCASSELTKGTQYFGPGTRLLVL.

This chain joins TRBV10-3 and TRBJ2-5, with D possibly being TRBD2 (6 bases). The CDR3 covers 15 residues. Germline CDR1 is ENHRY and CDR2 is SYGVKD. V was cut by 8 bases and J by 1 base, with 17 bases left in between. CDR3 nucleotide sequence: TGTGCCATCCGCAAGGGTAGCGGATTCCAAGAGACCCAGTACTTC. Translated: CAIRKGSGFQETQYF.

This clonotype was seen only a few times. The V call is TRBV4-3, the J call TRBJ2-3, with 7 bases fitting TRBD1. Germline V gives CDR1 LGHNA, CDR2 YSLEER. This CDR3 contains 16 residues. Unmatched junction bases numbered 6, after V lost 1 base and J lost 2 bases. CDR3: CASSQVRQGNTDTQYF. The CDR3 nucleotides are TGCGCCAGCAGCCAAGTTCGACAGGGAAACACAGATACGCAGTATTTT.

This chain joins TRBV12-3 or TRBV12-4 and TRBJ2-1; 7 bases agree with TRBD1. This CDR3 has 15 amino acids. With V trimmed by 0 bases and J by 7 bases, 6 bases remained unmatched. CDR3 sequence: CASSLASTGPNEQFF. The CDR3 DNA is TGTGCCAGCAGTTTAGCATCGACAGGGCCTAATGAGCAGTTCTTC.

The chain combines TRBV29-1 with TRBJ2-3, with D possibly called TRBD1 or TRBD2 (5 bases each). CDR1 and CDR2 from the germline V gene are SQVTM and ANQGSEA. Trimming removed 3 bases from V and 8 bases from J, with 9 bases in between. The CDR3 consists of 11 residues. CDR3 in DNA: TGCAGCGTTGAGGGACCGGGTACGCAGTATTTT. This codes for CSVEGPGTQYF.

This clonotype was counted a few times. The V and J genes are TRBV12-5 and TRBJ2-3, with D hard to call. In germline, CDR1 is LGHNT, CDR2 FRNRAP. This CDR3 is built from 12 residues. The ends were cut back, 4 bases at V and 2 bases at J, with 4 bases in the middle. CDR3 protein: CASGSFTDTQYF. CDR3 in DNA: TGTGCTAGTGGTTCATTCACAGATACGCAGTATTTT.

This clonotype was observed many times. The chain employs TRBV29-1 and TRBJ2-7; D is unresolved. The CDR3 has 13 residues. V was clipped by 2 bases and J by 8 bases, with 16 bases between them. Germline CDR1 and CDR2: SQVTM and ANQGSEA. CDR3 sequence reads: CSVETLLGIKQYF. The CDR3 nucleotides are TGCAGCGTTGAAACCCTGCTTGGGATAAAGCAGTACTTC.

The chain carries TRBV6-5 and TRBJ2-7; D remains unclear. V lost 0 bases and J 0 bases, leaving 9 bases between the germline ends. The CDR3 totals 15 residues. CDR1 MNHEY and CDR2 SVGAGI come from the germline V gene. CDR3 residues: CASSYSKQNSYEQYF. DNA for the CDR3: TGTGCCAGCAGTTACTCGAAGCAGAACTCCTACGAGCAGTACTTC.

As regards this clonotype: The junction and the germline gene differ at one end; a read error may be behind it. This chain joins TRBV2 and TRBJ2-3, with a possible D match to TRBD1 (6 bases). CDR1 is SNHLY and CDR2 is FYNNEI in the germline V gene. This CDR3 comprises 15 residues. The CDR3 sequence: CASSEFGVGADPQYF. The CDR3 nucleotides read TGTGCCAGCAGTGAATTCGGGGTGGGGGCAGATCCGCAGTATTTT.

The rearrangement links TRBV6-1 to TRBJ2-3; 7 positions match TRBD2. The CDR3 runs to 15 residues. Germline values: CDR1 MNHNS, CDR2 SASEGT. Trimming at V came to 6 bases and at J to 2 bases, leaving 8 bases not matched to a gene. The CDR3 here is CASRPAGVNTDTQYF. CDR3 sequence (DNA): TGTGCCAGCAGGCCCGCGGGGGTCAACACAGATACGCAGTATTTT.

The CDR3 DNA follows: TGCAGTGCTAAGGACAGGAACACTGAAGCTTTCTTT. It yields the protein CSAKDRNTEAFF. V usage is TRBV20-1 and J usage is TRBJ1-1, with a possible D match to TRBD1 (6 bases). CDR1 and CDR2 (germline): DFQATT, SNEGSKA (reference sequence). V was cut by 4 bases and J by 1 base, with 7 bases left in between. This CDR3 contains 12 residues.

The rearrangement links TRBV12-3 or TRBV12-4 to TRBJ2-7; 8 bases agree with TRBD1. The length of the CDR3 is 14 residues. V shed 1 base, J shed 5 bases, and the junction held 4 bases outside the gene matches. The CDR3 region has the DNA TGTGCCAGCAGTTTAGGGACAGGGTTCCACGAGCAGTACTTC. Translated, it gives CASSLGTGFHEQYF.

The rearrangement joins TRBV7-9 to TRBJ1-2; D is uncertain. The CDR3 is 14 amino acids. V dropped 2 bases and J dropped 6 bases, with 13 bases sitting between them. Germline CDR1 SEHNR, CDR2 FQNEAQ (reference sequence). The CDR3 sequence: CASSLTDPLDGYTF. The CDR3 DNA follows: TGTGCCAGCAGCTTAACGGACCCCTTGGATGGCTACACCTTC.

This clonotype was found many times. This CDR3 is CASSFRGYGYTF. CDR3 coding DNA: TGTGCCAGCAGTTTCAGGGGCTATGGCTACACCTTC. V gene TRBV12-3 or TRBV12-4 combines with J gene TRBJ1-2, with D perhaps TRBD1 (6 bases). The germline V and J ends were trimmed by 3 bases and 4 bases, with 6 bases remaining between them. The CDR3 has 12 amino acids.

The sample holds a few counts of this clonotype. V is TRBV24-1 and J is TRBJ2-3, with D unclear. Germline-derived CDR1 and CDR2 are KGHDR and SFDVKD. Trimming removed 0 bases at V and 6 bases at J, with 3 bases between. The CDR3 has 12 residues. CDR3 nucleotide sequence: TGTGCCACCAGTGATTTGGTGGATACGCAGTATTTT. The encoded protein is CATSDLVDTQYF.

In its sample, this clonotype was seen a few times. The CDR3 is CASSLEGGNGYTF. The CDR3 bases are TGTGCCAGCAGCTTAGAGGGCGGGAACGGCTACACCTTC. The chain uses TRBV7-2 and TRBJ1-2; D not certain. Trimming removed 1 base from V and 8 bases from J, with 11 bases in between. This CDR3 spans 13 amino acids. CDR1 and CDR2 (germline): SGHTA, FQGNSA.

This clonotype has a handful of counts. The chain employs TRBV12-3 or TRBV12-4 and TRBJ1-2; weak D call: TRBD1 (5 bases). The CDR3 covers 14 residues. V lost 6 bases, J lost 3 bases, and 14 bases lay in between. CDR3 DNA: TGTGCCAGCAGCCCAGGTGGGGCGGACTATGGCTACACCTTC. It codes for CASSPGGADYGYTF.

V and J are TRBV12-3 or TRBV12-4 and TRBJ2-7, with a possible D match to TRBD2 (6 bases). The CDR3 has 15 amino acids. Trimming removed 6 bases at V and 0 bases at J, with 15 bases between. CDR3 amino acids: CASSPGGGISYEQYF. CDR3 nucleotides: TGTGCCAGCAGCCCCGGGGGAGGTATCTCCTACGAGCAGTACTTC.

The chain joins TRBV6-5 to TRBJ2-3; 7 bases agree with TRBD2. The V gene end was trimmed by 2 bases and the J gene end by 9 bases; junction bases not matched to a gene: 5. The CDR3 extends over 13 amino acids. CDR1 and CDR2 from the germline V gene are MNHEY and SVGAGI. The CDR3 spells CASSYAGAGTQYF. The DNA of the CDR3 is TGTGCCAGCAGTTACGCGGGAGCGGGGACGCAGTATTTT.

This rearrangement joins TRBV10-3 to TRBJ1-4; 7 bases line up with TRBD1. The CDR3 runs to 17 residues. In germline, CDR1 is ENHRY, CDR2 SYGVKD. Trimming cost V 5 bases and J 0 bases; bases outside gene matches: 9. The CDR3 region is CAISRRDRHATNEKLFF. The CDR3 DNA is TGTGCCATCAGTCGCCGGGACAGACATGCAACTAATGAAAAACTGTTTTTT.

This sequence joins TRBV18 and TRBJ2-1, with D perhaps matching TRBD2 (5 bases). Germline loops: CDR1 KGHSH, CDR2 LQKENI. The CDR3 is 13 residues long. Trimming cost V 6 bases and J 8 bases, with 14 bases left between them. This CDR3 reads CASSTMSGDEQFF. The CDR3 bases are TGTGCCAGCTCGACTATGAGCGGCGATGAGCAGTTCTTC.

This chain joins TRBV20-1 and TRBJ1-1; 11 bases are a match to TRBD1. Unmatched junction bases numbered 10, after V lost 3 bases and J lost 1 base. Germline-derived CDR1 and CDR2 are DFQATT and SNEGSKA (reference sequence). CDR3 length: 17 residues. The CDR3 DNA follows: TGCAGTGCTAGGGTCCCCCGGGACAGGGGGTGGAACACTGAAGCTTTCTTT. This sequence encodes CSARVPRDRGWNTEAFF.

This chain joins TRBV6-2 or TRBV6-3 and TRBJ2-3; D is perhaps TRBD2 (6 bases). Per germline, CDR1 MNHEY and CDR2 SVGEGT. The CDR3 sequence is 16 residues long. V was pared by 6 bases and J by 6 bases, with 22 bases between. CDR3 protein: CASSSPLARAVDTQYF. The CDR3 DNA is TGTGCCAGCAGCTCCCCCCTAGCGAGGGCCGTGGATACGCAGTATTTT.

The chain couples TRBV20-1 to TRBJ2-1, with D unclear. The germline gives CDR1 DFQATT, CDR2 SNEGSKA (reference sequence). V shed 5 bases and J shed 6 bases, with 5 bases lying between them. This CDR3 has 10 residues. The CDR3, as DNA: TGCAGTGCTCGGTTCAATGAGCAGTTCTTC. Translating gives CSARFNEQFF.

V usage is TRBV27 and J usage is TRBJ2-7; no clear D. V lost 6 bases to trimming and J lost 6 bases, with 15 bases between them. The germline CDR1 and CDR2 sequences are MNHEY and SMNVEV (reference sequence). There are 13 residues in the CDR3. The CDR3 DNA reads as TGTGCCAGCAGGCCTCCGGATTCGAGCGAGCAGTACTTC. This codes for CASRPPDSSEQYF.

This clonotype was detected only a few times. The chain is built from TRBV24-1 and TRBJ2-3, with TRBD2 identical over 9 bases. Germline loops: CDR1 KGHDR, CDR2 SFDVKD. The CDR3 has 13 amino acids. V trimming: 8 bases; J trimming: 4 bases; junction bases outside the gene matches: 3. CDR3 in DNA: TGTGCCACCACAGCGGGGGGCTCAGATACGCAGTATTTT. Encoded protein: CATTAGGSDTQYF.

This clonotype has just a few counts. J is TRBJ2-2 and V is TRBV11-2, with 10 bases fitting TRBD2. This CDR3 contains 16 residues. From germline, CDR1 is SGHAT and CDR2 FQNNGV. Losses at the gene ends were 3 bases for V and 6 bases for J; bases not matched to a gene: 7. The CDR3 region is CASSLGSGRAAGELFF. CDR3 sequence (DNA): TGTGCCAGCAGCTTGGGGAGCGGGAGGGCCGCCGGGGAGCTGTTTTTT.

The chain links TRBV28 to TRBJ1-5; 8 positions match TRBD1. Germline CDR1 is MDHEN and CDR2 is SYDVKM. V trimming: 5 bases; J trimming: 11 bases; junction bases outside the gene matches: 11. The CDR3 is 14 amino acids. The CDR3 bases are TGTGCCAGCAGTCCCAAACAGGGGGGGAGGGCCCAGCATTTT. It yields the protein CASSPKQGGRAQHF.

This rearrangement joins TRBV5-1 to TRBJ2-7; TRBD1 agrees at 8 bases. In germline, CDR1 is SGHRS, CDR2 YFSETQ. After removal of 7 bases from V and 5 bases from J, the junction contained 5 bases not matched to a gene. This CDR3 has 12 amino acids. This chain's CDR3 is CASGQGGNEQYF. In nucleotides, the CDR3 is TGCGCCAGCGGACAGGGCGGGAACGAGCAGTACTTC.

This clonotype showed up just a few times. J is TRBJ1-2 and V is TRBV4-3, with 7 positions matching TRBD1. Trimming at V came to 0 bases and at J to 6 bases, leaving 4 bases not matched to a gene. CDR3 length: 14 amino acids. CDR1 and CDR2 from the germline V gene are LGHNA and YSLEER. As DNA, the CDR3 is TGCGCCAGCAGCCAAGACCACAGGGGAAATGGCTACACCTTC. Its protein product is CASSQDHRGNGYTF.